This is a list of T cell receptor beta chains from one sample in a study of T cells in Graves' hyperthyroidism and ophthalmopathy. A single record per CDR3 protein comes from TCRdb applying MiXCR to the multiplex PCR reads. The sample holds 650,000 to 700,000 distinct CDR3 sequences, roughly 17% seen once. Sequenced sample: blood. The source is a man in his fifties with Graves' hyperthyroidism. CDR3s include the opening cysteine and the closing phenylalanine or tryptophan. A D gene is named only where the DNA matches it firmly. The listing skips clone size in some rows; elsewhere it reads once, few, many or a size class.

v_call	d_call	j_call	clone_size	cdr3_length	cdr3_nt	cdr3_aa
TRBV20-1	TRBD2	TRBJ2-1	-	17	TGCAGTGCTAGGCCCCTGTCTAGCGGGAAGCCTTACAATGAGCAGTTCTTC	CSARPLSSGKPYNEQFF
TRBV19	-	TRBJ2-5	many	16	TGTGCCAGTAGTATGAGGCCCAGCCCATTGGGCCAGACCCAGTACTTC	CASSMRPSPLGQTQYF
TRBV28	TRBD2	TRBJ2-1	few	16	TGTGCCAGCAGTGCGATGACTGGCGGGAGTTTCAATGAGCAGTTCTTC	CASSAMTGGSFNEQFF
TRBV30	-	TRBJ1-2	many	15	TGTGCCTGGAGAGGGGCCTGGGCAGGGACCTATGGCTACACCTTC	CAWRGAWAGTYGYTF
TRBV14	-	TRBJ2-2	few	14	TGTGCCAGCAGCCAAGTTTCGAACACCGGGGAGCTGTTTTTT	CASSQVSNTGELFF
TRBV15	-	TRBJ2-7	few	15	TGTGCCACCAGCAGAGGGCCAGGGACTCAGGACGAGCAGTACTTC	CATSRGPGTQDEQYF
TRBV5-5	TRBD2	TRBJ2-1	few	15	TGTGCCAGCAGCTTGGGGCTAGCGGGAGTTTTCGAGCAGTTCTTC	CASSLGLAGVFEQFF
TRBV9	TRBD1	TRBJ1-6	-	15	TGTGCCAGCAGCGCAGACAGGGGGAATAATTCACCCCTCCACTTT	CASSADRGNNSPLHF
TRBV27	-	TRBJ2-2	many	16	TGTGCCAGCAGTTTAAGGGGCAGGGTTACGACCGGGGAGCTGTTTTTT	CASSLRGRVTTGELFF
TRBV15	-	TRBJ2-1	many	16	TGTGCCACCACTACATACCGGGACACCACGGGCAATGAGCAGTTCTTC	CATTTYRDTTGNEQFF
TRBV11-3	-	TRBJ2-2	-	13	TGTGCCAGCACTGGACTGACCACCGGGGAGCTGTTTTTT	CASTGLTTGELFF
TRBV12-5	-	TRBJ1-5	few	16	TGTGCTAGTGGTTTGGAGCCAGAGGGGGGGTATCAGCCCCAGCATTTT	CASGLEPEGGYQPQHF
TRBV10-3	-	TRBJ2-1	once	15	TGTGCCATCAGACATTCCGGGACGGACCGCAATGAGCAGTTCTTC	CAIRHSGTDRNEQFF
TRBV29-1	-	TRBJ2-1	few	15	TGCAGCGTTGTGGGGAGTGGCGGCCGAGGCAATGAGCAGTTCTTC	CSVVGSGGRGNEQFF
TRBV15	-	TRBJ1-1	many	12	TGTGCCACCAGCTTTGAACAGGGTCCAGCTTTCTTT	CATSFEQGPAFF
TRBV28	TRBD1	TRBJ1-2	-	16	TGTGCCAGCAGCTCCCCACCGGGACAGAATAACTATGGCTACACCTTC	CASSSPPGQNNYGYTF
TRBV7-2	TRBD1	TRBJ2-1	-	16	TGTGCCAGCAGTTACTACAGGGGATTCTCCTACAATGAGCAGTTCTTC	CASSYYRGFSYNEQFF
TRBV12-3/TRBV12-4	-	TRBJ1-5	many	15	TGTGCCAGCAGCCCAGAGGGCGGGGGCAATCAGCCCCAGCATTTT	CASSPEGGGNQPQHF
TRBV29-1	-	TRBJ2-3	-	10	TGCAGTCTTTACACAGATACGCAGTATTTT	CSLYTDTQYF
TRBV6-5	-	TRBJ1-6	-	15	TGTGCCAGCGCATTATTAGGGCCGAATAATTCACCCCTCCACTTT	CASALLGPNNSPLHF
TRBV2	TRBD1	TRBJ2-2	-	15	TGTGCCACCAGCGAGGGACAGTTTAACACCGGGGAGATGTTTTTT	CATSEGQFNTGEMFF
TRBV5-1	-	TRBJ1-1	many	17	TGCGCCAGCAGATCAGTGTACCGGGGGGCCGGGTACACTGAAGCTTTCTTT	CASRSVYRGAGYTEAFF
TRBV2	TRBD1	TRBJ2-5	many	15	TGTGCCAGCATCGGCCCCGGACAGGGGAGGCAGACCCAGTACTTC	CASIGPGQGRQTQYF